Following are 26 T cell receptor beta chains from one sample sequenced in a study of T cell responses to AZD1222 COVID-19 vaccine. Clones were read by immunoSEQ multiplex PCR, and TCRdb kept only the in-frame ones, dropping some. The sample comprises 90,000 to 120,000 clones, around nine tenths of which are singletons, and 22% rests with the top ten. Source: peripheral blood, taken on day 0 of AZD1222 vaccination. Every receptor here comes from an adult in good health.

The V call is TRBV7-2, the J call TRBJ1-4; D remains unclear. The V end was cut by 3 bases, the J end by 5 bases, with 10 bases between. The CDR3 runs 14 residues. Per the germline V gene, CDR1 is SGHTA and CDR2 is FQGNSA. Here the CDR3 reads CASSFPRENEKLFF. The CDR3 region has the DNA TGTGCCAGCAGCTTCCCCCGGGAGAATGAAAAACTGTTTTTT.

The rearrangement joins TRBV7-2 to TRBJ2-7, with a weak D call TRBD1 (6 bases). The CDR3 totals 14 residues. Trimming took off 4 bases at V and 1 base at J, with 11 bases between the two ends. In germline, CDR1 is SGHTA, CDR2 FQGNSA. The CDR3 region is CASSSRTDSYEQYF. CDR3 DNA: TGTGCCAGCAGCTCTAGGACAGATTCCTACGAGCAGTACTTC.

The gene calls are TRBV3-1 (or the pseudogene TRBV3-2) and TRBJ2-1; D remains ambiguous. The CDR3 is 16 residues long. V was pared by 4 bases and J by 0 bases, with 13 bases between. Germline CDR1 and CDR2: LGHDT and YNNKEL (reference sequence). CDR3 nucleotides: TGTGCCAGCAGCCCCGCCGTTACGAGCTCCTACAATGAGCAGTTCTTC. It specifies CASSPAVTSSYNEQFF.

Notes on this clone: This sample includes further DNA sequences coding for the same CDR3. The gene calls are TRBV30 and TRBJ1-1, with D maybe TRBD1 (6 bases). Trimming left V 3 bases short and J 0 bases short, with 8 bases between. CDR1 and CDR2 (germline): GTSNPN, SVGIG (reference sequence). CDR3 length: 13 amino acids. CDR3 sequence (DNA): TGTGCCTGGAGCCGGACAGTGAACACTGAAGCTTTCTTT. Translated: CAWSRTVNTEAFF.

The genes are TRBV9 and TRBJ1-2, with a possible D match to TRBD1 (5 bases). V shed 0 bases and J shed 5 bases, with 17 bases lying between them. The CDR3 totals 16 residues. CDR1 and CDR2 from the germline V gene are SGDLS and YYNGEE. This chain's CDR3 is CASSVETERTQYGYTF. The CDR3 DNA is TGTGCCAGCAGCGTAGAGACAGAACGGACGCAATATGGCTACACCTTC.

The CDR3 region is CASSLVRRSYNEQFF. The CDR3, as DNA: TGTGCCAGCAGCTTGGTCAGACGCTCCTACAATGAGCAGTTCTTC. The chain carries TRBV5-6 and TRBJ2-1, with D unresolved. Germline CDR1 and CDR2: SGHDT and YYEEEE. This CDR3 contains 15 residues. V gave up 0 bases and J gave up 0 bases, with 7 bases separating them.

The V and J genes are TRBV7-9 and TRBJ2-5; no clear D gene. CDR1 SEHNR and CDR2 FQNEAQ come from the germline V gene (reference sequence). This CDR3 comprises 12 residues. Trimming removed 2 bases at V and 10 bases at J, with 11 bases between. The CDR3 DNA is TGTGCCAGCAGCTTATGGTCCGGAATCCAGTACTTC. Protein product: CASSLWSGIQYF. The entire variable domain, with the rest obtained from reference TRBV7-9 and TRBJ2-5, is as follows: DTGVSQNPRHKITKRGQNVTFRCDPISEHNRLYWYRQTLGQGPEFLTYFQNEAQLEKSRLLSDRFSAERPKGSFSTLEIQRTEQGDSAMYLCASSLWSGIQYFGPGTRLLVL.

This clone has more than one count but fewer than ten. The gene calls are TRBV12-1 and TRBJ2-7; the D call of TRBD2 is as the table states it, not checked on the DNA. TRBV12-1 is described as a pseudogene. The CDR3 length is 15 residues. CDR3 DNA: TGTGCCAGCAGCTTTACTCTAGTAACACCCTACGAGCAGTACTTC. It codes for CASSFTLVTPYEQYF.

The chain recombines TRBV7-8 with TRBJ2-2, with no clear D. The ends were cut back, 5 bases at V and 4 bases at J, with 5 bases in the middle. This CDR3 comprises 12 residues. Per germline, CDR1 SGHVS and CDR2 FQNEAQ. The CDR3 DNA reads as TGTGCCAGCAGCCGCCCCACCGGGGAGCTGTTTTTT. Protein: CASSRPTGELFF.

J is TRBJ1-4 and V is TRBV9, with 8 bases aligning to TRBD1. The V and J ends lost 9 bases and 7 bases, in that order; junction bases with no gene match: 14. Looked up from germline, CDR1 is SGDLS and CDR2 is YYNGEE. The CDR3 is made up of 15 amino acids. CDR3 amino acids: CATRTGQGHFEKLFF. Written as DNA, the CDR3 is TGTGCCACCAGGACAGGGCAGGGCCACTTTGAAAAACTGTTTTTT.

This chain connects TRBV5-4 to TRBJ1-2, with D unclear. Trimming removed 0 bases from V and 0 bases from J, with 9 bases in between. The CDR3 extends over 15 amino acids. Germline CDR1 SGHNT, CDR2 YYREEE (reference sequence). The CDR3 sequence is CASSLGAGSNYGYTF. The CDR3 DNA is TGTGCCAGCAGCTTGGGGGCAGGCTCTAACTATGGCTACACCTTC. Looking up the rest from reference TRBV5-4 and TRBJ1-2 gives the full variable domain: ETGVTQSPTHLIKTRGQQVTLRCSSQSGHNTVSWYQQALGQGPQFIFQYYREEENGRGNFPPRFSGLQFPNYSSELNVNALELDDSALYLCASSLGAGSNYGYTFGSGTRLTVV.

The chain is built from TRBV11-2 and TRBJ1-3; D is ambiguous. Germline lookup yields CDR1 SGHAT and CDR2 FQNNGV. Deletions cut 3 bases from V and 0 bases from J, with 9 bases between. This CDR3 has 15 amino acids. The CDR3 loop reads CASSFQVGSGNTIYF. CDR3 bases: TGTGCCAGCAGCTTTCAAGTTGGCTCTGGAAACACCATATATTTT.

This rearrangement joins TRBV6-4 to TRBJ2-7; maybe TRBD2 (5 bases). V was clipped by 7 bases and J by 4 bases, with 14 bases between them. The germline gives CDR1 MRHNA, CDR2 SNTAGT. The length of the CDR3 is 13 residues. The CDR3 sequence: CASTAGVLYEQYF. The CDR3 DNA reads TGTGCCAGCACCGCCGGGGTCCTATACGAGCAGTACTTC.

The chain couples TRBV27 to TRBJ1-1; possibly TRBD1 for D (6 bases). Trimming removed 0 bases from V and 3 bases from J, with 17 bases in between. The CDR3 extends over 17 amino acids. The germline V gene has CDR1 MNHEY and CDR2 SMNVEV (reference sequence). CDR3 sequence (DNA): TGTGCCAGCAGTTTATCCTGGTCACAGGGTGATCACACTGAAGCTTTCTTT. Amino acid sequence: CASSLSWSQGDHTEAFF.

This clone was observed once. The J gene is TRBJ1-2, the V gene TRBV11-2; the D is unclear. The CDR3 has 15 residues. Germline values: CDR1 SGHAT, CDR2 FQNNGV. Trimming took 5 bases from V and 6 from J, leaving 19 bases between them. The CDR3, as DNA: TGTGCCAGCAGCACCCGTCGAGGAAAAGTGGATGGCTACACCTTC. It yields the protein CASSTRRGKVDGYTF.

The rearrangement uses TRBV7-3 and TRBJ2-5; D is perhaps TRBD2 (6 bases). The germline V and J ends were trimmed by 5 bases and 4 bases, with 14 bases remaining between them. CDR3 length: 14 residues. Germline values: CDR1 SGHTA, CDR2 FQGTGA. The CDR3 DNA follows: TGTGCCAGCAGCCTAAGGTCGGGACTAGAGACCCAGTACTTC. Its translation: CASSLRSGLETQYF.

This clone came up once. The chain couples TRBV19 to TRBJ1-1; TRBD1 matches at 9 bases. The CDR3 contains 13 residues. V lost 8 bases, J lost 2 bases, and 3 bases stayed unmatched. CDR1 is LNHDA and CDR2 is SQIVND in the germline V gene (reference sequence). The DNA of the CDR3 is TGTGCCAGTCGGGACAGGGCCAACACTGAAGCTTTCTTT. Amino acid sequence: CASRDRANTEAFF. Using reference TRBV19 and TRBJ1-1 for the parts outside the CDR3, the full variable domain is DGGITQSPKYLFRKEGQNVTLSCEQNLNHDAMYWYRQDPGQGLRLIYYSQIVNDFQKGDIAEGYSVSREKKESFPLTVTSAQKNPTAFYLCASRDRANTEAFFGQGTRLTVV.

The chain is built from TRBV7-3 and TRBJ2-1, with D perhaps TRBD1 or TRBD2 (5 bases each). V lost 5 bases and J lost 0, with 20 bases in between. The CDR3 has 18 amino acids. Germline lookup yields CDR1 SGHTA and CDR2 FQGTGA. CDR3 amino acids: CASSPQGGPPSSYNEQFF. The CDR3 DNA sequence: TGTGCCAGCAGCCCTCAGGGCGGGCCGCCTAGCTCCTACAATGAGCAGTTCTTC.

The chain is built from TRBV6-1 and TRBJ1-5; D is unclear. V gave up 3 bases and J gave up 7 bases, with 10 bases separating them. The V gene's germline CDR1 is MNHNS and CDR2 SASEGT. This CDR3 has 13 residues. The DNA for the CDR3 is TGTGCCAGCAGTGAGGCGTTCGACCAGCCCCAGCATTTT. The encoded protein is CASSEAFDQPQHF.

The CDR3 loop reads CASSPRLPGNYGYTF. CDR3 sequence (DNA): TGTGCCAGCAGCCCGCGTCTCCCCGGGAACTATGGCTACACCTTC. V usage is TRBV7-8 and J usage is TRBJ1-2; D is uncertain. Germline V lookup: CDR1 SGHVS, CDR2 FQNEAQ. The length of the CDR3 is 15 residues. Trimming pared 5 bases from V and 2 bases from J, leaving 15 bases between. Filled out from reference TRBV7-8 and TRBJ1-2, the complete variable domain reads GAGVSQSPRYKVAKRGQDVALRCDPISGHVSLFWYQQALGQGPEFLTYFQNEAQLDKSGLPSDRFFAERPEGSVSTLKIQRTQQEDSAVYLCASSPRLPGNYGYTFGSGTRLTVV.

The chain carries TRBV7-2 and TRBJ2-7; D is possibly TRBD2 (6 bases). V gave up 2 bases and J gave up 2 bases, with 10 bases separating them. The CDR3 sequence is 14 residues long. Germline assignment: CDR1 SGHTA and CDR2 FQGNSA. The DNA for the CDR3 is TGTGCCAGCAGCTTAAGTGGGGGGACCTACGAGCAGTACTTC. Amino acids: CASSLSGGTYEQYF.

This chain joins TRBV7-6 and TRBJ1-4; tentative D call: TRBD1 (5 bases). This CDR3 is 15 amino acids long. Germline CDR1 and CDR2: SGHVS and FNYEAQ. Deletions cut 2 bases from V and 7 bases from J, with 14 bases between. CDR3 bases: TGTGCCAGCAGCTTATTAAGAGGGGCGGGTGAAAAACTGTTTTTT. It is translated as CASSLLRGAGEKLFF.

The chain joins TRBV7-6 to TRBJ1-5; D is ambiguous. V shed 5 bases and J shed 4 bases, with 6 bases lying between them. The V gene's germline CDR1 is SGHVS and CDR2 FNYEAQ. The CDR3 has 12 residues. In DNA form, the CDR3 reads TGTGCCAGCAGCCTCCCGAATCAGCCCCAGCATTTT. The encoded protein is CASSLPNQPQHF.

This chain links TRBV5-5 with TRBJ1-2, with a weak D call TRBD1 (5 bases). The germline V gene has CDR1 SGHKS and CDR2 YYEKEE (reference sequence). The germline V and J ends were trimmed by 0 bases and 6 bases, with 9 bases remaining between them. This CDR3 comprises 13 residues. The CDR3 sequence is CASSLGPRDGYTF. The DNA for the CDR3 is TGTGCCAGCAGCTTGGGCCCCAGGGATGGCTACACCTTC.

This chain uses TRBV4-3 with TRBJ1-5; D remains ambiguous. The germline V gene encodes CDR1 LGHNA and CDR2 YSLEER. The V end lost 0 bases, the J end lost 0 bases, and 6 bases lay between the germline ends. This CDR3 has 15 residues. CDR3 nucleotide sequence: TGCGCCAGCAGCCAAGACAGCTATAGCAATCAGCCCCAGCATTTT. This translates into CASSQDSYSNQPQHF.

The J gene is TRBJ2-2, the V gene TRBV6-2 or TRBV6-3; TRBD1 matches 9 bases. Germline lookup yields CDR1 MNHEY and CDR2 SVGEGT. The trim removed 4 bases at V and 5 bases at J, leaving 2 bases unmatched. The CDR3 extends over 14 amino acids. This CDR3 is CASSSGTGTGELFF. The CDR3 DNA is TGTGCCAGCAGTTCCGGGACAGGGACCGGGGAGCTGTTTTTT.